The present T cell receptor (beta chain) was sequenced within a study of T cells in Graves' hyperthyroidism and ophthalmopathy. The CDR3 consists of 14 residues. Trimming at V came to 5 bases and at J to 4 bases, leaving 6 bases not matched to a gene. In germline, CDR1 is SEHNR, CDR2 FQNEAQ (reference sequence). From RNA transcripts, TCR beta CDR3 regions were amplified. Using the HTBI primer set, a first-round RT-PCR was run on the TCR CDR3. In TCRdb, the multiplex PCR reads were re-called with MiXCR into one record per CDR3 protein. This sample yields about 420,000 distinct CDR3 sequences, of which 15% to 19% are seen a single time; 13% to 15% belongs to the top ten. This clonotype appeared many times.

This TCR was sampled from a young woman with Graves' hyperthyroidism. What was sequenced was blood. The chain joins TRBV7-9 to TRBJ2-3, with 7 bases that match TRBD2. The CDR3 reads CASSPRTSSDTQYF. The CDR3 DNA follows: TGTGCCAGCAGCCCTAGGACTAGTTCAGATACGCAGTATTTT.